This T cell receptor (beta chain) was captured by sequencing in a study of control samples from healthy donors and cancer patients. From germline, CDR1 is SGHAT and CDR2 FQDESV (reference sequence). Between the trimmed V and J ends, which lost 5 bases and 1 base, there was a span of 17 bases. This CDR3 region has 16 residues. Profiling relied on immunoSEQ multiplex PCR, and the TCRdb table lists in-frame clones only, not all of them. The table lists 120,000 or so clones, roughly 84% of them singletons. J is TRBJ2-5 and V is TRBV11-1, with a possible D match to TRBD2 (6 bases). The clonotype was recovered from a middle-aged man in good health. Sequenced: blood. The CDR3 nucleotides are TGTGCCAGCAGCCACTGGGTAGCGGAAACCCAAGAGACCCAGTACTTC. Its translation: CASSHWVAETQETQYF. Combining the CDR3 with reference TRBV11-1 and TRBJ2-5 gives the whole variable domain EAEVAQSPRYKITEKSQAVAFWCDPISGHATLYWYRQILGQGPELLVQFQDESVVDDSQLPKDRFSAERLKGVDSTLKIQPAELGDSAMYLCASSHWVAETQETQYFGPGTRLLVL.